Below, 30 T cell receptor beta chains from the same sample are listed, as sequenced in a study of blood T cell repertoires in COVID-19 (dated by TCRdb to 2018 to 2021). Library preparation was by the immunoSEQ multiplex PCR assay. TCRdb's version of the immuneACCESS table is confined to in-frame rearrangements and falls short of the full clone set. An unresolved V gene accounts for under half of the shortfall where checked; the remainder is of unknown origin. The table for this sample lists tens of thousands of clones; roughly four fifths of them were counted only once. Approximately 29% of the sample is taken by the ten largest. Material: peripheral blood. These receptors came from a woman of 80 years or more with active or convalescent COVID-19.

J is TRBJ1-2 and V is TRBV5-3, with 11 positions matching TRBD1. TRBV5-3 is classed as an ORF, of uncertain function. This CDR3 is built from 15 residues. Losses at the gene ends were 3 bases for V and 8 bases for J; bases not matched to a gene: 9. DNA of the CDR3: TGTGCCAGAAGCTCAGGGACAGGGGGAAGAGTAGGCTACACCTTC. This sequence encodes CARSSGTGGRVGYTF.

The chain combines TRBV7-9 with TRBJ2-1; 7 nucleotides align to TRBD1. The J segment lost 8 bases and the V segment lost 5 bases, leaving 9 bases of the junction unmatched. CDR1 and CDR2 from the germline V gene are SEHNR and FQNEAQ (reference sequence). The CDR3 has 14 residues. CDR3 protein: CASSRRDRIDEQFF. The CDR3 DNA sequence: TGTGCCAGCAGCCGACGGGACAGAATCGATGAGCAGTTCTTC.

The CDR3 DNA is TGTGCCAGCAGCTTCTGGGACAACAACGCTGCAAATGGCTACACCTTC. Protein sequence: CASSFWDNNAANGYTF. The chain uses TRBV7-2 and TRBJ1-2; maybe TRBD1 (6 bases). The CDR3 is 16 amino acids. The V gene lost 3 bases and the J gene lost 6 bases, with 20 bases spanning the gap. Germline V CDR1 and CDR2: SGHTA, FQGNSA. The whole variable domain, filled in from reference TRBV7-2 and TRBJ1-2, reads GAGVSQSPSNKVTEKGKDVELRCDPISGHTALYWYRQSLGQGLEFLIYFQGNSAPDKSGLPSDRFSAERTGGSVSTLTIQRTQQEDSAVYLCASSFWDNNAANGYTFGSGTRLTVV.

This clone was picked up one time. The chain uses TRBV6-5 and TRBJ1-1; 8 nucleotides line up with TRBD1. Unmatched junction bases numbered 4, after V lost 3 bases and J lost 4 bases. Germline V CDR1 and CDR2: MNHEY, SVGAGI. The CDR3 runs 14 residues. CDR3 loop: CASSYGQGSTEAFF. The CDR3 region has the DNA TGTGCCAGCAGTTATGGACAGGGAAGCACTGAAGCTTTCTTT.

The chain recombines TRBV5-1 with TRBJ2-1; tentatively, D is TRBD1 (5 bases). V was clipped by 4 bases and J by 4 bases, with 12 bases between them. The CDR3 totals 14 residues. Germline CDR1 SGHRS, CDR2 YFSETQ. CDR3 loop: CASSPETAYNEQFF. The CDR3 DNA reads TGCGCCAGCAGCCCAGAGACAGCTTACAATGAGCAGTTCTTC.

The chain combines TRBV11-2 with TRBJ2-2; 8 bases are a match to TRBD2. This CDR3 is built from 17 residues. Germline V gene lookup returns CDR1 SGHAT and CDR2 FQNNGV. The V gene end was trimmed by 5 bases and the J gene end by 6 bases; junction bases not matched to a gene: 14. The CDR3 loop reads CASSRLKAGTSPGELFF. In nucleotides, the CDR3 is TGTGCCAGCAGCCGCCTCAAAGCCGGGACTAGTCCCGGGGAGCTGTTTTTT.

This clone was counted a few times. V and J are TRBV19 and TRBJ1-5; no reliable D call. The V end was cut by 3 bases, the J end by 0 bases, with 12 bases between. The germline V gene encodes CDR1 LNHDA and CDR2 SQIVND (reference sequence). The CDR3 extends over 16 amino acids. The CDR3 is CASSIVRMVSNQPQHF. The CDR3 bases are TGTGCCAGTAGTATTGTGAGGATGGTTAGCAATCAGCCCCAGCATTTT.

The chain recombines TRBV4-3 with TRBJ2-3, with TRBD1 matching 7 bases. Trimming removed 0 bases from V and 1 base from J; junction bases left unmatched: 1. The CDR3 has 15 amino acids. Germline loops: CDR1 LGHNA, CDR2 YSLEER. CDR3 DNA sequence: TGCGCCAGCAGCCAAGATGGGACAGGCACAGATACGCAGTATTTT. It translates to CASSQDGTGTDTQYF.

V is TRBV4-1 and J is TRBJ2-3, with D possibly matching TRBD2 (5 bases). CDR1 and CDR2 from the germline V gene are MGHRA and YSYEKL. The CDR3 spans 13 residues. V was pared by 3 bases and J by 6 bases, with 10 bases between. CDR3 in amino acids: CASSQGEPDTQYF. The CDR3 nucleotides are TGCGCCAGCAGCCAGGGAGAGCCGGATACGCAGTATTTT.

The chain recombines TRBV24-1 with TRBJ2-3, with 7 bases that match TRBD1. Germline CDR1 is KGHDR and CDR2 is SFDVKD. This CDR3 spans 15 amino acids. J gave up 7 bases and V 7 bases, and 13 bases lay outside the gene matches. CDR3 DNA: TGTGCCACCAGCCCCACCGGGACAGTGACAAATACGCAGTATTTT. It is translated as CATSPTGTVTNTQYF.

The chain carries TRBV5-1 and TRBJ2-7, with 10 bases identical to TRBD1. The CDR3 sequence is 15 residues long. The junction had 3 bases not matched to a gene; V was cut back by 2 bases and J by 1 base. In germline, CDR1 is SGHRS, CDR2 YFSETQ. This CDR3 reads CASSFRQGASYEQYF. The CDR3 nucleotides are TGCGCCAGCAGCTTTCGACAGGGGGCTTCCTACGAGCAGTACTTC.

This rearrangement joins TRBV6-2 or TRBV6-3 to TRBJ2-3; 9 bases fit TRBD2. The CDR3 consists of 16 residues. V lost 4 bases, J lost 6 bases, and 11 bases stayed unmatched. In germline, CDR1 is MNHEY, CDR2 SVGEGT. The CDR3 reads CASSFEGASGADTQYF. CDR3 nucleotide sequence: TGTGCCAGCAGTTTTGAGGGGGCTAGCGGGGCCGATACGCAGTATTTT.

This clone was seen just once. The chain is built from TRBV18 and TRBJ2-1; 9 nucleotides agree with TRBD1. CDR1 is KGHSH, CDR2 LQKENI, per germline. CDR3 size: 14 residues. The V segment lost 5 bases and the J segment 4 bases; nucleotides outside the gene matches: 3. CDR3 amino acids: CASSKDRGYNEQFF. DNA for the CDR3: TGTGCCAGCTCAAAGGACAGGGGATACAATGAGCAGTTCTTC.

This chain joins TRBV10-2 and TRBJ2-2; D call uncertain. There are 15 residues in the CDR3. V was pared by 2 bases and J by 1 base, with 8 bases between. Germline CDR1 is WSHSY and CDR2 is SAAADI. CDR3 amino acids: CASSERVLNTGELFF. The CDR3 region has the DNA TGCGCCAGCAGTGAGCGGGTTTTGAACACCGGGGAGCTGTTTTTT.

This chain links TRBV30 with TRBJ1-2; possibly TRBD1 for D (5 bases). V shed 0 bases and J shed 1 base, with 9 bases lying between them. Looked up from germline, CDR1 is GTSNPN and CDR2 is SVGIG (reference sequence). The length of the CDR3 is 14 residues. The CDR3 DNA is TGTGCCTGGAGTGTACAGGCTAATAACTATGGCTACACCTTC. Translation gives CAWSVQANNYGYTF.

The J gene is TRBJ2-3, the V gene TRBV11-2; 7 bases agree with TRBD1. Germline V gene lookup returns CDR1 SGHAT and CDR2 FQNNGV. After removal of 4 bases from V and 3 bases from J, the junction contained 4 bases not matched to a gene. The CDR3 consists of 14 residues. CDR3 sequence: CASSYNRGTDTQYF. In DNA, the CDR3 is TGTGCCAGCAGCTACAACAGGGGAACAGATACGCAGTATTTT.

The V call is TRBV7-6, the J call TRBJ1-1; 8 nucleotides line up with TRBD1. The CDR3 is 15 residues long. V lost 5 bases to trimming and J lost 1 base; unmatched junction nucleotides: 6. Germline CDR1 reads SGHVS; CDR2 reads FNYEAQ. Here the CDR3 reads CASSPTGTGNTEAFF. The CDR3 nucleotides read TGTGCCAGCAGCCCTACCGGGACAGGGAACACTGAAGCTTTCTTT.

This clone was counted between two and nine times. The V and J genes are TRBV11-2 and TRBJ1-3, with D possibly matching TRBD1 (5 bases). This CDR3 is built from 14 residues. From germline, CDR1 is SGHAT and CDR2 FQNNGV. The V gene lost 6 bases and the J gene lost 1 base, with 10 bases spanning the gap. CDR3 in amino acids: CASSRRGSGNTIYF. As DNA, the CDR3 is TGTGCCAGCAGTAGAAGGGGTTCTGGAAACACCATATATTTT.

The rearrangement links TRBV5-8 to TRBJ2-3; 8 nucleotides line up with TRBD1. CDR3 length: 15 residues. Trimming took 4 bases from V and 2 from J; bases not matched to a gene: 6. Germline V lookup: CDR1 SGHTS, CDR2 YDEGEE. CDR3 nucleotides: TGTGCCAGCAGCGTCCGGGACAGGCACACAGATACGCAGTATTTT. Its protein product is CASSVRDRHTDTQYF.

The J gene is TRBJ2-3, the V gene TRBV7-2; TRBD1 might be the D (6 bases). The V gene's germline CDR1 is SGHTA and CDR2 FQGNSA. Trimming stripped 5 bases from V and 6 bases from J, with 24 bases between. The CDR3 covers 17 residues. The CDR3 region is CASSPLGSGVSWDTQYF. As DNA, the CDR3 is TGTGCCAGCAGCCCCTTGGGGTCAGGGGTTAGTTGGGATACGCAGTATTTT.

This clone was seen only once. This rearrangement joins TRBV24-1 to TRBJ2-1, with D perhaps TRBD2 (5 bases). Germline loops: CDR1 KGHDR, CDR2 SFDVKD. The CDR3 has 13 amino acids. Trimming removed 3 bases from V and 6 bases from J, with 8 bases in between. The CDR3 region has the DNA TGTGCCACCAGTGATCCGGGGATCAATGAGCAGTTCTTC. Translated, it gives CATSDPGINEQFF.

The chain recombines TRBV5-1 with TRBJ2-6; 7 bases map to TRBD1. Germline V gene lookup returns CDR1 SGHRS and CDR2 YFSETQ. CDR3 length: 14 residues. J lost 3 bases, V lost 5 bases, and 2 bases had no gene match. The CDR3 region is CASRQGFGANVLTF. CDR3 in DNA: TGCGCCAGCAGACAGGGGTTTGGGGCCAACGTCCTGACTTTC.

This sequence joins TRBV18 and TRBJ1-5; maybe TRBD1 (5 bases). The CDR3 runs 17 residues. Per germline, CDR1 KGHSH and CDR2 LQKENI. V lost 5 bases to trimming and J lost 2 bases, with 19 bases between them. CDR3 in amino acids: CASSKVRVPRGNQPQHF. CDR3 bases: TGTGCCAGCTCAAAAGTCAGGGTCCCCCGGGGCAATCAGCCCCAGCATTTT.

The chain joins TRBV27 to TRBJ1-1; 10 nucleotides agree with TRBD1. Germline V lookup: CDR1 MNHEY, CDR2 SMNVEV (reference sequence). The V gene end was trimmed by 0 bases and the J gene end by 5 bases; junction bases not matched to a gene: 3. This CDR3 comprises 15 residues. This chain's CDR3 is CASSLSTGGLTEAFF. CDR3 DNA: TGTGCCAGCAGTTTATCGACAGGGGGCTTGACTGAAGCTTTCTTT.

This clone was recorded a few times. The V call is TRBV28, the J call TRBJ1-5; D is unclear. The V gene lost 6 bases and the J gene lost 4 bases, with 13 bases spanning the gap. The CDR3 runs 14 residues. The germline gives CDR1 MDHEN, CDR2 SYDVKM. This CDR3 reads CASSHSGENQPQHF. The CDR3 DNA follows: TGTGCCAGCAGCCACAGTGGTGAAAATCAGCCCCAGCATTTT. The full variable domain, in which reference TRBV28 and TRBJ1-5 provide the parts outside the CDR3, is DVKVTQSSRYLVKRTGEKVFLECVQDMDHENMFWYRQDPGLGLRLIYFSYDVKMKEKGDIPEGYSVSREKKERFSLILESASTNQTSMYLCASSHSGENQPQHFGDGTRLSIL.

This sequence joins TRBV7-8 and TRBJ2-3, with TRBD2 matching 7 bases. The V segment lost 2 bases and the J segment 7 bases; nucleotides outside the gene matches: 15. This CDR3 is built from 17 residues. Looked up from germline, CDR1 is SGHVS and CDR2 is FQNEAQ. The CDR3 reads CASSLTGTVGGGNTQYF. The CDR3 DNA sequence: TGTGCCAGCAGCTTAACTGGGACCGTGGGGGGGGGAAATACGCAGTATTTT.

The gene calls are TRBV7-9 and TRBJ2-3; D is perhaps TRBD2 (6 bases). CDR1 and CDR2 (germline): SEHNR, FQNEAQ (reference sequence). The length of the CDR3 is 13 residues. Trimming removed 2 bases from V and 5 bases from J, with 8 bases in between. This CDR3 is CASSLMGGDTQYF. CDR3 sequence (DNA): TGTGCCAGCAGCTTAATGGGGGGAGATACGCAGTATTTT.

This chain links TRBV11-3 with TRBJ2-1; a possible D gene is TRBD2 (5 bases). The V gene's germline CDR1 is SGHNT and CDR2 YENEEA. This CDR3 is built from 14 residues. The V end was cut by 1 base, the J end by 9 bases, with 13 bases between. The CDR3 region has the DNA TGTGCCAGCAGCTTAGGTCCTAGCCTCCCTGAGCAGTTCTTC. This encodes CASSLGPSLPEQFF.

CDR3: CASSLGLAGGTDTQYF. The CDR3 region has the DNA TGTGCCAGCAGCCTTGGACTAGCGGGGGGAACAGATACGCAGTATTTT. The chain links TRBV3-1 (or the pseudogene TRBV3-2) to TRBJ2-3; 14 bases agree with TRBD2. After removal of 4 bases from V and 3 bases from J, the junction contained 3 bases not matched to a gene. This CDR3 spans 16 amino acids. Germline loops: CDR1 LGHDT, CDR2 YNNKEL (reference sequence).

The chain has TRBV2 and TRBJ2-1; 7 nucleotides match TRBD1. With 6 bases clipped from V and 6 bases from J, the junction kept 2 bases outside the gene matches. Germline V CDR1 and CDR2: SNHLY, FYNNEI. The CDR3 runs to 12 residues. The CDR3 region is CASRGGINEQFF. The DNA of the CDR3 is TGTGCCAGCAGAGGGGGCATCAATGAGCAGTTCTTC.